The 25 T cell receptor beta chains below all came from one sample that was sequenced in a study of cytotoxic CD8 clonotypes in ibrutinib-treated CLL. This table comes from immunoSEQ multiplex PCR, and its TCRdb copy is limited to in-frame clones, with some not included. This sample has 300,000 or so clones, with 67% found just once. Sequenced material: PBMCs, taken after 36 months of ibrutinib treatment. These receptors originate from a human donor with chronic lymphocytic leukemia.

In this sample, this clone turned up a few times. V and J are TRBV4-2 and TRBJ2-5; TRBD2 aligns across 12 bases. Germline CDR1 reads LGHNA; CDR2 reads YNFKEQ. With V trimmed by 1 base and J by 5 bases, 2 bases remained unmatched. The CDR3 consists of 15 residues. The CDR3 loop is CASSQGLAGEETQYF. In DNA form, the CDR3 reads TGTGCCAGCAGCCAAGGACTAGCGGGAGAGGAGACCCAGTACTTC.

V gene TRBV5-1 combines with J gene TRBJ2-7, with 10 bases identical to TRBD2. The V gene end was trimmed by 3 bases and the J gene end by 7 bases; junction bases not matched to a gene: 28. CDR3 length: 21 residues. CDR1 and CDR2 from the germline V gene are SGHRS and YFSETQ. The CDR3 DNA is TGCGCCAGCAGCTCGTCCCCCAAAACTAGCGGGGCAAACCCGACTCACGGGGAGCAGTACTTC. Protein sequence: CASSSSPKTSGANPTHGEQYF.

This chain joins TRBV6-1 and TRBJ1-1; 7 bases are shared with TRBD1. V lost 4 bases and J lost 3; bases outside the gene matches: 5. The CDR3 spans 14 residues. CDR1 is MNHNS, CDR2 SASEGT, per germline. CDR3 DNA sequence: TGTGCCAGCAGTGTTGGGACAGTTTACACTGAAGCTTTCTTT. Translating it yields CASSVGTVYTEAFF.

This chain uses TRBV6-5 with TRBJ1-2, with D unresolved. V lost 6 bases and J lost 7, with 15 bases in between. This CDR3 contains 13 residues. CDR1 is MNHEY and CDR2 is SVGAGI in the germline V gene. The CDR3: CASSPAGGFGYTF. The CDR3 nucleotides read TGTGCCAGCAGCCCAGCAGGAGGTTTTGGCTACACCTTC.

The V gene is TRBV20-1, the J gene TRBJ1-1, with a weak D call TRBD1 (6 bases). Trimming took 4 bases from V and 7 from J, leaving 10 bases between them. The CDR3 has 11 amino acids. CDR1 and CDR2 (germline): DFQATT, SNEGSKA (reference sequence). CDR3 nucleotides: TGCAGTGCTACCGACAGGATTGAAGCTTTCTTT. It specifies CSATDRIEAFF.

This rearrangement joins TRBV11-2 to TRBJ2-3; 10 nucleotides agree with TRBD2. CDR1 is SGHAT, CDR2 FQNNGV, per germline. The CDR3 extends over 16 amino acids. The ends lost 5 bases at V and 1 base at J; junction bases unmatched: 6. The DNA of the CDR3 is TGTGCCAGCAGCCCCAGACTAGCGGGCGGCACAGATACGCAGTATTTT. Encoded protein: CASSPRLAGGTDTQYF.

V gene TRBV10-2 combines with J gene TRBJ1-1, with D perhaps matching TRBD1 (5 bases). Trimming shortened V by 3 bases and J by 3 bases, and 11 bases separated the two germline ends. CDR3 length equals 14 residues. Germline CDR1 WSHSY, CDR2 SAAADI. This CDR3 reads CASSDFMGDTEAFF. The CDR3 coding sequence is TGCGCCAGCAGTGATTTTATGGGGGACACTGAAGCTTTCTTT.

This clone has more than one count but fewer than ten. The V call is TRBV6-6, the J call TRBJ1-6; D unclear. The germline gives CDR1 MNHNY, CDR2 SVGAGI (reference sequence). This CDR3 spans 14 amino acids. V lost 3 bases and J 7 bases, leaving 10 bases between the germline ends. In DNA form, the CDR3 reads TGTGCCAGCAGTTATACTAGCCCAAATTCACCCCTCCACTTT. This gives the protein CASSYTSPNSPLHF.

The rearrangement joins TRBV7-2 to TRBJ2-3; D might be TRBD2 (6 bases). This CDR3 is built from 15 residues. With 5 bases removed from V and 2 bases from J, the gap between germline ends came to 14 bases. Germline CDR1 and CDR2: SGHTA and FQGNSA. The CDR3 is CASSHRLEPTDTQYF. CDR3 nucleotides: TGTGCCAGCAGCCACCGACTAGAACCCACAGATACGCAGTATTTT.

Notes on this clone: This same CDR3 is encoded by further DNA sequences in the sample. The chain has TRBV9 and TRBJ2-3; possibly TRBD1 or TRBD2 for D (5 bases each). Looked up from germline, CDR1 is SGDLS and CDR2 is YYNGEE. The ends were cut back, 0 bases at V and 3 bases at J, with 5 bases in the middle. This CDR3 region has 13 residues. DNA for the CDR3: TGTGCCAGCAGCGTAGGGGGGACAGATACGCAGTATTTT. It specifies CASSVGGTDTQYF.

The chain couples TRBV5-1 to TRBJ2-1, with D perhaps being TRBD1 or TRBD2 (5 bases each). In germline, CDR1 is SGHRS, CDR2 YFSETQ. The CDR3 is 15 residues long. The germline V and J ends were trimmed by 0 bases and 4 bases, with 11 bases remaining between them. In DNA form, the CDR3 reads TGCGCCAGCAGCTTGGCCGGGACCTCTTACAATGAGCAGTTCTTC. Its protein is CASSLAGTSYNEQFF.

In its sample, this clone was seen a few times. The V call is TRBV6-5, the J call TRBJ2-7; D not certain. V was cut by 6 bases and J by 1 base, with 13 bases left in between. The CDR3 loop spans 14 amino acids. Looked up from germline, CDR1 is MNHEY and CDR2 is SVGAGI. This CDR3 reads CASRLTWPSYEQYF. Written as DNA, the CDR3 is TGTGCCAGCAGGCTGACTTGGCCGTCCTACGAGCAGTACTTC.

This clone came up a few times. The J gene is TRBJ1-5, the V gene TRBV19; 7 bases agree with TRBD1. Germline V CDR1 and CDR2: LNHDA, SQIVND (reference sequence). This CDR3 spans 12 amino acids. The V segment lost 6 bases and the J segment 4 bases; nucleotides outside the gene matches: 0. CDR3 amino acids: CASRQGNQPQHF. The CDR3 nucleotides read TGTGCCAGTAGACAGGGGAATCAGCCCCAGCATTTT.

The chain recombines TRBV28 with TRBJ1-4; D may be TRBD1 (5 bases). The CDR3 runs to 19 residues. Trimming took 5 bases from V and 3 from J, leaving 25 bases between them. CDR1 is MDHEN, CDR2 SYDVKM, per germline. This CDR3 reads CASSPAGDYSWVANEKLFF. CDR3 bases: TGTGCCAGCAGTCCCGCCGGGGACTACTCCTGGGTGGCTAATGAAAAACTGTTTTTT.

For the CDR3, the DNA is TGTGCCAGCAGCCCCGACAGGCCATATAGCAATCAGCCCCAGCATTTT. Translated: CASSPDRPYSNQPQHF. The chain carries TRBV7-6 and TRBJ1-5; possibly TRBD1 for D (6 bases). Germline CDR1 reads SGHVS; CDR2 reads FNYEAQ. Trimming removed 5 bases at V and 0 bases at J, with 14 bases between. The length of the CDR3 is 16 residues.

CDR3 in DNA: TGTGCCATCACCGACACAGGGGTCGAGCAGTACTTC. Its protein product is CAITDTGVEQYF. V and J are TRBV10-3 and TRBJ2-7; 7 positions match TRBD1. The V gene end was trimmed by 7 bases and the J gene end by 6 bases; junction bases not matched to a gene: 6. Per the germline V gene, CDR1 is ENHRY and CDR2 is SYGVKD. The CDR3 loop spans 12 amino acids.

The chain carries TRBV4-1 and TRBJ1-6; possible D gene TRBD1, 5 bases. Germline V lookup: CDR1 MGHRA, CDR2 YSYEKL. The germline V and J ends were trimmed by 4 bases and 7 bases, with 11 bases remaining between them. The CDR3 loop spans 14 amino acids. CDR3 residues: CASSRFQGNSPLHF. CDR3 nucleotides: TGCGCCAGCAGCCGCTTCCAGGGAAATTCACCCCTCCACTTT.

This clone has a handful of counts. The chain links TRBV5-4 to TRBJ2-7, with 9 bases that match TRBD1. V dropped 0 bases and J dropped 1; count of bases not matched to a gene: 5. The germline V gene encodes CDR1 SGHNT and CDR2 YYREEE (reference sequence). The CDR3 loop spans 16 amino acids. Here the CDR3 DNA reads TGTGCCAGCAGCTTGGCAAGGGGGACAGGGTCCTACGAGCAGTACTTC. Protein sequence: CASSLARGTGSYEQYF.

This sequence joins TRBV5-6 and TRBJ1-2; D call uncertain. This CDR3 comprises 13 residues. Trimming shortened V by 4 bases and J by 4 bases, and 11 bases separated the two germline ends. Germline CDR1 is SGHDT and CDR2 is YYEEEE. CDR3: CASSRTASYGYTF. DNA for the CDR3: TGTGCCAGCAGCCGGACGGCCAGCTATGGCTACACCTTC.

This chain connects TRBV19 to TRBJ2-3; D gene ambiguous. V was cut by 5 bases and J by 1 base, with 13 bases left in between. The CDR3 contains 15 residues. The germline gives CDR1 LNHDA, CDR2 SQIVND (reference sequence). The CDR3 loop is CASSWQLRRTDTQYF. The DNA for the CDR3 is TGTGCCAGTAGTTGGCAATTGAGACGCACAGATACGCAGTATTTT. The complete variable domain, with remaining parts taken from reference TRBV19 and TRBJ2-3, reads DGGITQSPKYLFRKEGQNVTLSCEQNLNHDAMYWYRQDPGQGLRLIYYSQIVNDFQKGDIAEGYSVSREKKESFPLTVTSAQKNPTAFYLCASSWQLRRTDTQYFGPGTRLTVL.

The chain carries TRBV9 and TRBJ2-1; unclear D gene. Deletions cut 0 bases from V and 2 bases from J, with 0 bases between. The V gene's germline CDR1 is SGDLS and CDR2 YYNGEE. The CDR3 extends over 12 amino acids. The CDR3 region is CASSVAYNEQFF. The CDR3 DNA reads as TGTGCCAGCAGCGTAGCCTACAATGAGCAGTTCTTC.

The CDR3 protein is CASSRGVVGSPLHF. In nucleotides, the CDR3 is TGTGCCAGCAGTAGGGGGGTTGTAGGTTCACCCCTCCACTTT. The V and J genes are TRBV6-1 and TRBJ1-6; a possible D gene is TRBD1 (6 bases). Trimming left V 5 bases short and J 9 bases short, with 14 bases between. This CDR3 is built from 14 residues. From germline, CDR1 is MNHNS and CDR2 SASEGT.

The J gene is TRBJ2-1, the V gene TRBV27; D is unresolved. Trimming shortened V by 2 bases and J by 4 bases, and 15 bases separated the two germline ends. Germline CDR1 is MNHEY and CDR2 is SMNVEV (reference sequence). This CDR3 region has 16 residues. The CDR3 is CASSLIRGEWYNEQFF. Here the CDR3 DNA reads TGTGCCAGCAGTTTAATCCGAGGAGAGTGGTACAATGAGCAGTTCTTC.

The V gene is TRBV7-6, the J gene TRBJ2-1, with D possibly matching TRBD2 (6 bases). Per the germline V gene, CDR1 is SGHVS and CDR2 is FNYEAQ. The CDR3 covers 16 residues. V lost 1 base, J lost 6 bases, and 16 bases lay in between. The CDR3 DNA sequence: TGTGCCAGCAGCTTAGTGGGGGACTGGGCGGTCAATGAGCAGTTCTTC. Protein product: CASSLVGDWAVNEQFF.

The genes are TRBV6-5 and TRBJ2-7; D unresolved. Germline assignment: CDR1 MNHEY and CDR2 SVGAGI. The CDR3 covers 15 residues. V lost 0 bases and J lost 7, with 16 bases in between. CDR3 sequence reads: CASSYSLDPLWEQYF. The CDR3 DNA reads TGTGCCAGCAGTTACTCCCTGGACCCCTTATGGGAGCAGTACTTC.